Listed below are T cell receptor beta chains from one sample, sequenced in a study of T cells in localized non-small cell lung cancer. The table came from immunoSEQ multiplex PCR; TCRdb's copy has only in-frame clones and leaves some out. The sample has around 41,000 clones; 86% are singletons. The sequenced sample was peripheral blood, obtained before any cancer treatment. These TCRs come from a woman aged 18-49 years with stage III lung adenocarcinoma. CDR3s include the opening cysteine and the closing phenylalanine or tryptophan. The D gene is left open where the match is weak. Clone size is given for some rows only: seen once, a few or many times, or a class if the clone is expanded.

cdr3_nt | cdr3_aa | d_call | clone_size | j_call | v_call
TGCGCCAGCAGCGACGGCTCTCAGACGGATTGGGGCGGCACCTTC | CASSDGSQTDWGGTF | . | . | TRBJ1-2 | TRBV5-1
TGTGCCAGCAGCGTAGCTACGGGGGAGCGTAGGGGTGAGCAGTTCTTC | CASSVATGERRGEQFF | . | medium-sized | TRBJ2-1 | TRBV9
TGTGCCAGCAGCCCACAGACTTCAGATGAAGCTTTCTTT | CASSPQTSDEAFF | . | . | TRBJ1-1 | TRBV7-9
TGTGCCAGCAGCGGGTCACTGGCGGACACCTTC | CASSGSLADTF | . | few | TRBJ1-2 | TRBV5-6
TGTGCCAGCAGCACGGGACTAGCGGGCGGTGGGGAGCAGTTCTTC | CASSTGLAGGGEQFF | TRBD2 | . | TRBJ2-1 | TRBV11-1
TGTGCCAGCAGCTTCCCTAGGGGACCCTCAGAGGGGGCTTTCTTT | CASSFPRGPSEGAFF | . | few | TRBJ1-1 | TRBV13
TGCGCCAGCAGCCACCTACCCCGGGCCTTCGGGGATGGCAATCAGCCCCAGCATTTT | CASSHLPRAFGDGNQPQHF | . | . | TRBJ1-5 | TRBV4-1
TGTGCCAGCAGCTTAGGTGGAGCGGGGTCGGGAAATGAGCAGTTCTTC | CASSLGGAGSGNEQFF | TRBD2 | . | TRBJ2-1 | TRBV11-3
TGTGCCAGCAGTTATTCGTGGGCGGACACCTACAATGAGCAGTTCTTC | CASSYSWADTYNEQFF | . | . | TRBJ2-1 | TRBV6-5
TGCGCCAGCAGCCGAGGGGGACTAGCCACGCAAGAGACCCAGTACTTC | CASSRGGLATQETQYF | TRBD2 | . | TRBJ2-5 | TRBV5-1
TGCGCCAGCAGCTTGGGGCGGGGGGAGTACACTGAAGCTTTCTTT | CASSLGRGEYTEAFF | . | . | TRBJ1-1 | TRBV5-1
TGCGCCAGCAGGGGGACGGATATAAACACCATATATTTT | CASRGTDINTIYF | . | . | TRBJ1-3 | TRBV5-1
TGTGCCAGCGGCACACCGGGCCCCAATTCACCCCTCCACTTT | CASGTPGPNSPLHF | . | . | TRBJ1-6 | TRBV9
TGTGCCAGCAGCCCAGTTCGGCAGCCCACCGGGGAGCTGTTTTTT | CASSPVRQPTGELFF | . | . | TRBJ2-2 | TRBV7-9
TGCGCCAGCAGCTTGCAGGGCCACAATGAGCAGTTCTTC | CASSLQGHNEQFF | . | . | TRBJ2-1 | TRBV5-1
TGTGCCAGCATGGTGGGGACCAGGCCCGATACGCAGTATTTT | CASMVGTRPDTQYF | . | once | TRBJ2-3 | TRBV2
TGTGCCAGCAGCTCAAGCGGCGATTACAATGAGCAGTTCTTC | CASSSSGDYNEQFF | . | . | TRBJ2-1 | TRBV7-3
TGTGCCAGCTCACCAAATCCAGGGAGCGGCTACACCTTC | CASSPNPGSGYTF | . | . | TRBJ1-2 | TRBV18
TGTGCCAGCAGCTTGTATAGGGGGGAAAAACTGTTTTTT | CASSLYRGEKLFF | . | . | TRBJ1-4 | TRBV5-4
TGTGCCAGCAGCCAATCTAGCGGGGGTATGGGGACAGATACGCAGTATTTT | CASSQSSGGMGTDTQYF | TRBD2 | . | TRBJ2-3 | TRBV11-3
TGCGCCAGCAGCCGGAGGGTTAGCGGGGGGACCTTCGAGACCCAGTACTTC | CASSRRVSGGTFETQYF | TRBD2 | once | TRBJ2-5 | TRBV5-1
TGTGCCAGCAGCTTAGGTGGCGGGAGGACCTACAATGAGCAGTTCTTC | CASSLGGGRTYNEQFF | TRBD2 | . | TRBJ2-1 | TRBV7-7
TGTGCCATCAGTGAGCTAGTTGCTTCTAGCACAGATACGCAGTATTTT | CAISELVASSTDTQYF | . | . | TRBJ2-3 | TRBV10-3
TGTGCCAGCAGCCCCCCTGGGGCTGAAGCTTTCTTT | CASSPPGAEAFF | . | . | TRBJ1-1 | TRBV11-2
TGTGCCAGCGTATACGAGCAGTACTTC | CASVYEQYF | . | once | TRBJ2-7 | TRBV9
TGTGCCAGCAGTGCCCCTTCCGGGACTAGCTATTACAATGAGCAGTTCTTC | CASSAPSGTSYYNEQFF | TRBD2 | . | TRBJ2-1 | TRBV6-1
TGTGCCAGTAGCCCTGGACCCTACGAGCAGTACTTC | CASSPGPYEQYF | . | . | TRBJ2-7 | TRBV19
TGTGCCAGCAGCCCAGAACCCCCTAGCGGGGGGACCGGGGAGCTGTTTTTT | CASSPEPPSGGTGELFF | TRBD2 | . | TRBJ2-2 | TRBV5-4
TGTGCCAGCAGCGCCCTTCGGGGGGGCACCGGGGAGCTGTTTTTT | CASSALRGGTGELFF | TRBD2 | . | TRBJ2-2 | TRBV9
TGTGCCTGGAGTCTCTGGGACAGGGGCGATGAAAACTATGGCTACACCTTC | CAWSLWDRGDENYGYTF | TRBD1 | . | TRBJ1-2 | TRBV30
TGCAGCGTTGATGGGCAGGAAGAGACCCAGTACTTC | CSVDGQEETQYF | . | . | TRBJ2-5 | TRBV29-1
TGCGCCAGCAGCGCGGGATTGGGAGAGACCCAGTACTTC | CASSAGLGETQYF | . | . | TRBJ2-5 | TRBV5-1
TGTGCCAGCAGCGTCACCGGGACAGACCAATTCACCGGGGAGCTGTTTTTT | CASSVTGTDQFTGELFF | . | . | TRBJ2-2 | TRBV21-1
TGTGCCAGCAGACAGGGGCACGGCTACACCTTC | CASRQGHGYTF | TRBD1 | . | TRBJ1-2 | TRBV6-6
TGTGCCAGCAGCTTGTGGGGCGCGCAGCCCCAGCATTTT | CASSLWGAQPQHF | . | . | TRBJ1-5 | TRBV5-6
TGTGCCAGCAGCCTTTCCGGAGGAGGGTTCGGCAGTGAGCAGTTCTTC | CASSLSGGGFGSEQFF | . | . | TRBJ2-1 | TRBV7-3
TGTGCCAGTAGTATGGGCGGCTACGAGCAGTACTTC | CASSMGGYEQYF | . | . | TRBJ2-7 | TRBV19
TGTGCCAGCAGCAATGGCCGGGGTCTTAACTATGGCTACACCTTC | CASSNGRGLNYGYTF | . | . | TRBJ1-2 | TRBV7-2
TGTGCCAGTACCTCGGACAGGGGTGGAAACACCATATATTTT | CASTSDRGGNTIYF | TRBD1 | once | TRBJ1-3 | TRBV19
TGTGCCAGCAGGAACAGTGAACGAGGGACCCAGTACTTC | CASRNSERGTQYF | . | . | TRBJ2-5 | TRBV6-5
TGTGCCAGCAATAGGGGGGGTACAACTAATGAAAAACTGTTTTTT | CASNRGGTTNEKLFF | . | . | TRBJ1-4 | TRBV2
TGTGCCAGCAGCTTAGATCGGTCAGGGGGCCAAGAGACCCAGTACTTC | CASSLDRSGGQETQYF | TRBD1 | . | TRBJ2-5 | TRBV11-2
TGCAGCGTCTCCATCGACAGTACGGGCTACACCTTC | CSVSIDSTGYTF | . | . | TRBJ1-2 | TRBV29-1
TGTGCCAGCAGCCGGGACAGATTTTACTCCTACGAGCAGTACTTC | CASSRDRFYSYEQYF | TRBD1 | . | TRBJ2-7 | TRBV7-2
TGTGCCAGCAGGATACTAATTCCTGGGAGCGGCTACACCTTC | CASRILIPGSGYTF | . | . | TRBJ1-2 | TRBV7-2
TGTGCCAGCAAGACCGGGCAAGCCTACGAGCAGTACTTC | CASKTGQAYEQYF | . | . | TRBJ2-7 | TRBV27
TGTGCCAGCAGCTTGGGGGCAGGGGACCACGAGCAGTACTTC | CASSLGAGDHEQYF | . | . | TRBJ2-7 | TRBV5-6
TGTGCCAGCAGTGAACTAGCGGGGGGAGCCTACGAGCAGTACTTC | CASSELAGGAYEQYF | TRBD2 | . | TRBJ2-7 | TRBV2
TGTGCCAGCAGGTCCTCGGGGATCTGGACCACTGAAGCTTTCTTT | CASRSSGIWTTEAFF | . | . | TRBJ1-1 | TRBV2
TGTGCCAGTAGTATCCCCGACAGGGGGTCGGTTGAAGCTTTCTTT | CASSIPDRGSVEAFF | TRBD1 | . | TRBJ1-1 | TRBV19
TGTGCCAGCTCACCGGGAGGCCCGAGCTCCTACAATGAGCAGTTCTTC | CASSPGGPSSYNEQFF | . | . | TRBJ2-1 | TRBV18
TGTGCCAGTAGTACCAGCGGGGGTCGGAACACTGAAGCTTTCTTT | CASSTSGGRNTEAFF | . | . | TRBJ1-1 | TRBV19
TGCGCCAGCAGCCTCCGGGTAGCGGGATACAATGAGCAGTTCTTC | CASSLRVAGYNEQFF | TRBD2 | few | TRBJ2-1 | TRBV5-1
TGTGCCAGTACCTCGGACAGGGGGGGCAATTCACCCCTCCACTTT | CASTSDRGGNSPLHF | TRBD1 | . | TRBJ1-6 | TRBV19
TGTGCCAGCAGCTCCAGGGAGAGCTCCTACAATGAGCAGTTCTTC | CASSSRESSYNEQFF | . | once | TRBJ2-1 | TRBV7-3